This T cell receptor (beta chain) was recovered during a study of shared clonotypes between healthy human individuals. Study background: The study used three CD4 naive, three CD4 memory, two CD8 naive and one CD8 memory plate per donor. Points from the study as a whole: Estimated richness values were generally larger in naive subsets than in memory subsets.

Naive CD8 cells lacked CD45RO, underwent positive selection for CCR7 and left out terminally differentiated effector memory CD45RA+ cells. Concerning this clone: Its cognate antigen is unknown.

The CDR3 is made up of 15 amino acids. Germline V lookup: CDR1 SEHNR, CDR2 FQNEAQ (reference sequence). With 6 bases removed from V and 0 bases from J, the gap between germline ends came to 12 bases. The method was immunoSEQ multiplex PCR; TCRdb's version includes in-frame clones alone and lacks a portion of them. The sample yields 2 million to 2.5 million clones, about 95% seen once. The rearrangement uses TRBV7-9 and TRBJ2-1; no clear D gene. The sequenced material came from naive CD8+ T cells sorted from blood. The sequence came from a man aged 18 to 29 in good health. The CDR3 spells CASSSTEFSYNEQFF. Written as DNA, the CDR3 is TGTGCCAGCAGTTCTACAGAATTCTCCTACAATGAGCAGTTCTTC.